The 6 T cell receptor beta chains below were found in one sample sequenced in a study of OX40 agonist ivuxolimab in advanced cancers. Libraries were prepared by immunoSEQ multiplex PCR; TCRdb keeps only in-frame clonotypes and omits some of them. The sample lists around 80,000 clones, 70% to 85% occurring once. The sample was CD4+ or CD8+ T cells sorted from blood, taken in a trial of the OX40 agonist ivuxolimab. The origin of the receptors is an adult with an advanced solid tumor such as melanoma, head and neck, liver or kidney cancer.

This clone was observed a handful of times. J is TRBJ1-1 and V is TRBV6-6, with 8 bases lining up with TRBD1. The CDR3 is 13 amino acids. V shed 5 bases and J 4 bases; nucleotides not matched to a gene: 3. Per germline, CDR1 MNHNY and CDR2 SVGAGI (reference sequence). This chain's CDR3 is CASSQGASTEAFF. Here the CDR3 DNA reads TGTGCCAGCAGTCAGGGGGCGAGCACTGAAGCTTTCTTT.

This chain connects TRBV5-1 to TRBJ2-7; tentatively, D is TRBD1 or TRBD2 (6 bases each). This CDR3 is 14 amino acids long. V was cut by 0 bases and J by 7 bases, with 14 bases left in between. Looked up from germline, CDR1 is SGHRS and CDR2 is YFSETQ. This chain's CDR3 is CASSLGQAAGEQYF. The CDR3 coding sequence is TGCGCCAGCAGCTTGGGACAGGCCGCGGGGGAGCAGTACTTC. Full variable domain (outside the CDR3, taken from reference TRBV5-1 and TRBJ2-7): KAGVTQTPRYLIKTRGQQVTLSCSPISGHRSVSWYQQTPGQGLQFLFEYFSETQRNKGNFPGRFSGRQFSNSRSEMNVSTLELGDSALYLCASSLGQAAGEQYFGPGTRLTVT.

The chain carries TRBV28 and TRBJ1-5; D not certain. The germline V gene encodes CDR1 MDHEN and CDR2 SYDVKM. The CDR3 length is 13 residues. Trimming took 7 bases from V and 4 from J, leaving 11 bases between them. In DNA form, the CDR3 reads TGTGCCAGCACTTTTCGGAGGAATCAGCCCCAGCATTTT. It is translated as CASTFRRNQPQHF.

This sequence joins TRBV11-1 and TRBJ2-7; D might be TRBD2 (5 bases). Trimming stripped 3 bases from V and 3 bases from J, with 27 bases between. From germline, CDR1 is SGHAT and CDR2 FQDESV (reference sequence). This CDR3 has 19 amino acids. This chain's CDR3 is CASSFRSGLLVDFHYEQYF. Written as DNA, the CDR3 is TGTGCCAGCAGCTTTAGGAGTGGGCTACTAGTCGACTTTCACTACGAGCAGTACTTC.

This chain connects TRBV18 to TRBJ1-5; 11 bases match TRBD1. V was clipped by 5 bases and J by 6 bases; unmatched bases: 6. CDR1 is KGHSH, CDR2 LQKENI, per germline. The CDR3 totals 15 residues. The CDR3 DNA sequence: TGTGCCAGCTCAGACGGGACAGGGGGAACTCAGCCCCAGCATTTT. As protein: CASSDGTGGTQPQHF.

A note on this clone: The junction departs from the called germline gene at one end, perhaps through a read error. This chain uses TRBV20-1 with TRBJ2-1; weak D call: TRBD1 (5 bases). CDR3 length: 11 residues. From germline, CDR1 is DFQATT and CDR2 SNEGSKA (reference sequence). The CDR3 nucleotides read TGCAGTGCTAACACGGACAACGAGCAGTTCTTC. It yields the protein CSANTDNEQFF.